Sequencing of this TCR beta chain was carried out in a study of shared clonotypes between healthy human individuals. Study-level points and caveats: Generally, naive subsets (rather than memory subsets) showed larger estimated richness.

Profiling relied on immunoSEQ multiplex PCR, and the TCRdb table lists in-frame clones only, not all of them. The sample holds millions of clones, 85% to 95% seen once. Germline values: CDR1 MNHEY, CDR2 SMNVEV (reference sequence). CDR3 length: 15 amino acids. Trimming removed 1 base at V and 0 bases at J, with 7 bases between. Comments on this clone: The target antigen is unknown.

Source material: naive CD4+ T cells sorted from blood. Subset meaning: CD45RA+ positively selected. The receptor was derived from a man aged 18 to 35 in good health. This chain links TRBV27 with TRBJ1-5; D is unresolved. CDR3 residues: CASSLLTNSNQPQHF. CDR3 DNA: TGTGCCAGCAGTTTATTAACCAATAGCAATCAGCCCCAGCATTTT.